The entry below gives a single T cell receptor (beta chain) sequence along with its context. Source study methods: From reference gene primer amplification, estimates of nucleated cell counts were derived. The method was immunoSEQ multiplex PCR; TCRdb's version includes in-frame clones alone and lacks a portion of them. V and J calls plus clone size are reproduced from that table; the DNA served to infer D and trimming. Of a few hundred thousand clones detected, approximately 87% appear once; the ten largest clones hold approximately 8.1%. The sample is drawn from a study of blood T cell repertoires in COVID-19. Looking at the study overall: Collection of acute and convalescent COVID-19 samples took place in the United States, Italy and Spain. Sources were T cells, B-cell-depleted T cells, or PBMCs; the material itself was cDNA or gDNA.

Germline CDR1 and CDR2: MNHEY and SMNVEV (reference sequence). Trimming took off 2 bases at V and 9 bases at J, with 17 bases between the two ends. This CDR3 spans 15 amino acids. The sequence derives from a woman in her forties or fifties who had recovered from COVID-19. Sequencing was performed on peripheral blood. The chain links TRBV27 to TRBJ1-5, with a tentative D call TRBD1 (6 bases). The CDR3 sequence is CASSLRSGAVGPQHF. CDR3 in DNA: TGTGCCAGCAGTTTAAGGTCAGGGGCCGTGGGGCCCCAGCATTTT.